Following are 2 T cell receptor beta chains from one sample sequenced in a study of beta chain features in type 1 diabetes. Findings of the study overall: Across all four CD4+ subsets, people with type 1 diabetes showed modestly shorter TCRB CDR3s.

Their recognized antigens are unknown. The investigators reverse transcribed all of the isolated RNA, so they sequenced expressed TCRB transcripts. The repertoire was sequenced with immunoSEQ multiplex PCR; TCRdb's copy has only in-frame clones and lacks some. The data show about 650,000 clones, over 10% seen once. Sequenced: naive CD4+ T cells from blood. The receptors derive from a man aged 25-40 years with type 1 diabetes.

This clone occurred a few times. This chain links TRBV29-1 with TRBJ2-2; TRBD1 matches at 9 bases. V gave up 5 bases and J gave up 6 bases; unmatched junction bases: 19. The CDR3 contains 18 residues. Germline assignment: CDR1 SQVTM and CDR2 ANQGSEA. The CDR3 spells CSVQSPGQGGRWAGELFF. In DNA, the CDR3 is TGCAGCGTTCAGTCGCCGGGACAGGGCGGACGGTGGGCCGGGGAGCTGTTTTTT.

The chain recombines TRBV18 with TRBJ2-7, with D possibly matching TRBD1 (5 bases). The germline V gene has CDR1 KGHSH and CDR2 LQKENI. The CDR3 consists of 15 residues. V was clipped by 3 bases and J by 0 bases, with 12 bases between them. DNA of the CDR3: TGTGCCAGCTCACCCTATGAGACAGACTCCTACGAGCAGTACTTC. Protein: CASSPYETDSYEQYF.